These T cell receptor beta chains were read from a single sample in a study of blood T cell repertoires in COVID-19. Here immunoSEQ multiplex PCR was the method, and the copy in TCRdb shows in-frame clones only, minus some. Among under 140,000 clones listed, approximately 90% were seen once. The source material was peripheral blood. The receptor source for this set is a woman aged 45-65 years with acute or convalescent COVID-19. The CDR3 runs from the conserved cysteine through the conserved F or W. The D gene is left open where the match is weak. A clone size is listed for some rows: how often the clone was seen (once, few, many), or a class if it is expanded.

clone size | J gene | V gene | D gene | CDR3 protein | CDR3 DNA
- | TRBJ1-1 | TRBV6-1 | - | CASSEGRWTVNTEAFF | TGTGCCAGCAGTGAAGGCCGCTGGACAGTGAACACTGAAGCTTTCTTT
- | TRBJ2-3 | TRBV29-1 | TRBD2 | CSVGGGGSADTQYF | TGCAGCGTTGGCGGTGGCGGGAGTGCAGATACGCAGTATTTT
- | TRBJ2-5 | TRBV10-3 | TRBD2 | CAISEGTSGSRETQYF | TGTGCCATCAGTGAGGGGACTAGCGGGAGCCGTGAGACCCAGTACTTC
- | TRBJ2-6 | TRBV5-4 | - | CASSIGGGGGANVLTF | TGTGCCAGCAGCATAGGAGGCGGTGGTGGGGCCAACGTCCTGACTTTC
- | TRBJ1-2 | TRBV3-1/TRBV3-2 | - | CASSQAVGGRSYGYTF | TGTGCCAGCAGCCAAGCCGTCGGGGGGCGTAGCTATGGCTACACCTTC
- | TRBJ2-5 | TRBV29-1 | - | CSVDGGQPQETQYF | TGCAGCGTTGACGGGGGACAGCCCCAAGAGACCCAGTACTTC
- | TRBJ2-3 | TRBV5-1 | TRBD2 | CASSSGLARSTDTQYF | TGCGCCAGCAGCTCGGGACTAGCCCGTAGCACAGATACGCAGTATTTT
few | TRBJ1-2 | TRBV25-1 | - | CASSAQVNYGYTF | TGTGCCAGCTCCGCACAGGTGAACTATGGCTACACCTTC
- | TRBJ2-1 | TRBV4-1 | - | CASSQAELSYNEQFF | TGCGCCAGCAGCCAAGCGGAGTTGTCCTACAATGAGCAGTTCTTC
- | TRBJ2-4 | TRBV28 | - | CASTDNGGLAKNIQYF | TGTGCCAGCACCGATAACGGGGGGCTAGCCAAAAACATTCAGTACTTC
- | TRBJ2-7 | TRBV19 | TRBD2 | CASSSAGLSYEQYF | TGTGCCAGTAGTTCAGCGGGACTGTCCTACGAGCAGTACTTC
- | TRBJ2-3 | TRBV5-6 | TRBD2 | CASSFLTLTSFTDTQYF | TGTGCCAGCAGCTTTCTCACCCTGACTAGCTTCACAGATACGCAGTATTTT
- | TRBJ2-3 | TRBV5-4 | TRBD1 | CASSRDRAADTQYF | TGTGCCAGCAGCCGGGACAGGGCGGCAGATACGCAGTATTTT
- | TRBJ1-3 | TRBV7-2 | TRBD1 | CASSLRQGAGNTIYF | TGTGCCAGCAGCCTTAGACAGGGGGCCGGAAACACCATATATTTT
- | TRBJ2-1 | TRBV2 | TRBD2 | CASTLNPLAGARDNEQFF | TGTGCCAGCACTTTGAACCCGCTAGCGGGAGCGAGGGACAATGAGCAGTTCTTC
- | TRBJ1-2 | TRBV29-1 | - | CSVEGSGGGYTF | TGCAGCGTTGAGGGCTCCGGAGGCGGCTACACCTTC
- | TRBJ2-5 | TRBV29-1 | TRBD2 | CSVEPGGGETQYF | TGCAGCGTTGAACCGGGAGGAGGGGAGACCCAGTACTTC
- | TRBJ2-1 | TRBV6-5 | - | CASGASGTNEQFF | TGTGCCAGCGGCGCCTCCGGGACTAATGAGCAGTTCTTC
- | TRBJ2-7 | TRBV7-9 | TRBD2 | CASSPSGVVDEQYF | TGTGCCAGCAGCCCCAGCGGGGTTGTGGACGAGCAGTACTTC
- | TRBJ2-2 | TRBV24-1 | TRBD1 | CATSGQGGSGELFF | TGTGCCACCAGTGGACAGGGCGGCTCCGGGGAGCTGTTTTTT
- | TRBJ2-6 | TRBV5-1 | - | CASSLTPDREGTF | TGCGCCAGCAGCTTGACTCCGGACAGGGAGGGAACTTTC
- | TRBJ2-7 | TRBV3-1/TRBV3-2 | TRBD1 | CASSQGPGQGYEQYF | TGTGCCAGCAGCCAAGGCCCGGGACAGGGCTACGAGCAGTACTTC
- | TRBJ2-7 | TRBV23-1 | - | CASIPSSNSYEQYF | TGCGCCAGCATTCCGTCTAGTAACTCCTACGAGCAGTACTTC
- | TRBJ2-3 | TRBV18 | TRBD1 | CASSSLDRPDTQYF | TGTGCCAGCTCATCCCTGGACAGGCCAGATACGCAGTATTTT
- | TRBJ1-6 | TRBV12-3/TRBV12-4 | - | CASRGYLSPLHF | TGTGCCAGCAGGGGCTACCTTTCACCCCTCCACTTT
once | TRBJ2-5 | TRBV24-1 | TRBD2 | CATGGGGKETQYF | TGTGCCACCGGTGGGGGAGGGAAAGAGACCCAGTACTTC
- | TRBJ1-2 | TRBV30 | - | CAWSVQSYGYTF | TGTGCCTGGAGTGTACAGTCCTATGGCTACACCTTC
- | TRBJ2-7 | TRBV7-2 | TRBD2 | CASSTSGLYDWQYF | TGTGCCAGCAGCACTAGCGGACTATACGATTGGCAGTACTTC
- | TRBJ2-3 | TRBV5-1 | TRBD1 | CASSFGQGVSTDTQYF | TGCGCCAGCAGCTTTGGGCAGGGGGTCAGCACAGATACGCAGTATTTT
- | TRBJ1-6 | TRBV11-2 | - | CASSLASRSSYNSPLHF | TGTGCCAGCAGCTTAGCCAGTAGGAGCTCCTATAATTCACCCCTCCACTTT
- | TRBJ2-1 | TRBV14 | - | CASSPHRVSQNEQFF | TGTGCCAGCAGCCCACACCGGGTCTCGCAGAATGAGCAGTTCTTC
once | TRBJ1-1 | TRBV2 | - | CASSDEQGYTEAFF | TGTGCCAGCAGTGATGAGCAGGGGTACACTGAAGCTTTCTTT
- | TRBJ1-2 | TRBV6-5 | TRBD1 | CASSSGQGYGYTF | TGTGCCAGCAGTTCCGGACAGGGCTATGGCTACACCTTC
- | TRBJ1-5 | TRBV30 | - | CAWSVQSNQPQHF | TGTGCCTGGAGTGTACAAAGCAATCAGCCCCAGCATTTT